Listed below are T cell receptor beta chains from one sample, sequenced in a study of T-cell reconstitution after alpha-beta-depleted transplantation in children. TCRdb analysed the PCR reads with MiXCR anew, one entry per CDR3 protein. The data contain approximately 980,000 distinct CDR3 sequences, less than 30% of them singletons. The specimen comprised PBMCs, mostly from graft donor cells, sampled 360 days after TCRalphabeta/CD19-depleted stem cell transplant. Receptors originate from a boy less than two years old who had a stem cell transplant for SCID, so the T cells may come from the graft donor. Each CDR3 is given with its conserved first and last residue. Fields, in order: clone size, V gene, J gene, CDR3 length, CDR3 protein. The size of a clone is reported for some rows only, either as once, few or many, or as a class for expanded clones.

>few|TRBV12-3/TRBV12-4|TRBJ2-2|15
CATRRQRISVGELFF
>-|TRBV19|TRBJ2-3|12
CASKKGADTQYF
>-|TRBV4-2|TRBJ2-5|16
CASSQEGASSEETQYF
>-|TRBV7-9|TRBJ1-1|14
CASILTGADTEAFF
>-|TRBV28|TRBJ2-3|15
CASIEPGPLTDTQYF
>-|TRBV20-1|TRBJ2-4|12
CSATIAKNIQYF
>few|TRBV10-2|TRBJ1-2|16
CASSHPIQGSGYGYTF
>-|TRBV11-1|TRBJ2-5|18
CASSLVGRTGNRQETQYF
>few|TRBV29-1|TRBJ2-3|16
CSAFTDPGPGGDTQYF
>few|TRBV11-2|TRBJ2-5|17
CASSLGRAWLYQETQYF
>few|TRBV29-1|TRBJ2-1|11
CSVEGAKGQFF
>-|TRBV7-2|TRBJ2-3|14
CASTQRHHSDTQYF
>few|TRBV20-1|TRBJ2-4|17
CSARDSPDRLAKNIQYF
>-|TRBV28|TRBJ2-3|17
CASSSWTLITGGDTQYF
>-|TRBV9|TRBJ1-1|14
CASSTGQGNHEAFF
>few|TRBV12-3/TRBV12-4|TRBJ2-5|15
CASRFLGTIQETQYF
>few|TRBV6-4|TRBJ2-7|16
CASSPPTSGDFYEQYF
>-|TRBV4-3|TRBJ1-4|13
CASSQEGRGRLFF
>-|TRBV20-1|TRBJ2-7|16
CSARDLASGELYEQYF
>-|TRBV4-1|TRBJ2-3|17
CASRLGLAVGFTDTQYF
>-|TRBV11-2|TRBJ2-2|15
CASSPRDRRTGELFF
>-|TRBV24-1|TRBJ1-2|16
CATSSRTTNGGYGYTF
>-|TRBV20-1|TRBJ2-1|14
CSARTRVEDNEQFF
>-|TRBV6-1|TRBJ2-1|16
CASSPPDRAAYNEQFF
>few|TRBV4-2|TRBJ2-6|19
CASSHSARDNPPGANVLTF
>-|TRBV18|TRBJ2-7|12
CASSPAGGKQYF
>-|TRBV11-2|TRBJ2-7|15
CASSFVAGASYEQYF
>-|TRBV25-1|TRBJ2-7|16
CASSPSPGALSYEQYF
>-|TRBV7-2|TRBJ2-1|12
CASSPSGFNQFF
>-|TRBV30|TRBJ2-5|12
CAWSMGRETQYF
>-|TRBV20-1|TRBJ2-7|12
CSATADEYEQYF
>many|TRBV11-1|TRBJ2-1|12
CASKGVRNEQFF